The 29 T cell receptor beta chains given below trace back to one sample, sequenced in a study of shared clonotypes between healthy human individuals. The assay was immunoSEQ multiplex PCR, and TCRdb's table has in-frame clones only and misses some. This sample has millions of clones, with 85% to 95% found just once. Sample: naive CD4+ T cells from PBMCs. Subset described: CD45RA+ positively selected. Every receptor here comes from a young man in good health. Some clones in this sample may be carry-over from other donors' samples.

The J gene is TRBJ1-5, the V gene TRBV30, with D perhaps TRBD1 (6 bases). The CDR3 has 13 amino acids. V lost 7 bases, J lost 7 bases, and 17 bases lay in between. Germline assignment: CDR1 GTSNPN and CDR2 SVGIG (reference sequence). CDR3 region: CALSLQGNQPQHF. The CDR3 DNA is TGTGCCTTATCATTACAGGGAAACCAGCCCCAGCATTTT.

The sample holds one count of this clone. The chain carries TRBV7-9 and TRBJ2-6, with D possibly matching TRBD1 (6 bases). V gave up 4 bases and J gave up 3 bases, with 13 bases separating them. Germline CDR1 reads SEHNR; CDR2 reads FQNEAQ (reference sequence). The CDR3 loop spans 16 amino acids. CDR3 region: CASSSEDRNGANVLTF. CDR3 nucleotide sequence: TGTGCCAGCAGCTCGGAAGACAGGAATGGGGCCAACGTCCTGACTTTC.

This rearrangement joins TRBV7-9 to TRBJ2-7; TRBD2 is a possible D gene (5 bases). The CDR3 has 12 residues. V was trimmed by 2 bases and J by 6 bases, leaving 8 bases between them. Germline V lookup: CDR1 SEHNR, CDR2 FQNEAQ (reference sequence). The CDR3 loop is CASSLIGSEQYF. The CDR3 nucleotides read TGTGCCAGCAGCTTAATAGGGAGCGAGCAGTACTTC.

The chain recombines TRBV7-9 with TRBJ2-1, with D possibly being TRBD2 (5 bases). The germline V gene encodes CDR1 SEHNR and CDR2 FQNEAQ (reference sequence). The CDR3 runs 15 residues. V shed 3 bases and J shed 6 bases, with 15 bases lying between them. CDR3 residues: CASSFLAVASNEQFF. In nucleotides, the CDR3 is TGTGCCAGCAGCTTTCTGGCGGTAGCGAGCAATGAGCAGTTCTTC.

On this clone itself: Other DNA sequences in this specimen translate into the identical CDR3. V gene TRBV9 combines with J gene TRBJ1-3; D remains unclear. The CDR3 consists of 15 residues. V lost 1 base to trimming and J lost 0 bases, with 8 bases between them. Germline CDR1 SGDLS, CDR2 YYNGEE. The chain's CDR3 is CASSVSASSGNTIYF. The CDR3 nucleotides read TGTGCCAGCAGCGTATCTGCCAGCTCTGGAAACACCATATATTTT.

The V call is TRBV28, the J call TRBJ2-2; no clear D. Trimming took 1 base from V and 0 from J, leaving 12 bases between them. This CDR3 has 17 residues. From germline, CDR1 is MDHEN and CDR2 SYDVKM. CDR3 loop: CASSLLSTVANTGELFF. The CDR3 nucleotides are TGTGCCAGCAGTTTATTGTCAACAGTAGCGAACACCGGGGAGCTGTTTTTT. The complete variable domain, with remaining parts taken from reference TRBV28 and TRBJ2-2, reads DVKVTQSSRYLVKRTGEKVFLECVQDMDHENMFWYRQDPGLGLRLIYFSYDVKMKEKGDIPEGYSVSREKKERFSLILESASTNQTSMYLCASSLLSTVANTGELFFGEGSRLTVL.

This chain links TRBV10-3 with TRBJ1-2, with TRBD1 matching 7 bases. Germline assignment: CDR1 ENHRY and CDR2 SYGVKD. V lost 3 bases and J lost 7; bases outside the gene matches: 5. The CDR3 spans 13 residues. CDR3 region: CAISEEGAGGYTF. CDR3 in DNA: TGTGCCATCAGTGAAGAGGGGGCTGGTGGCTACACCTTC.

This chain uses TRBV7-2 with TRBJ1-3; maybe TRBD1 (6 bases). CDR1 is SGHTA and CDR2 is FQGNSA in the germline V gene. Trimming shortened V by 3 bases and J by 0 bases, and 15 bases separated the two germline ends. The CDR3 spans 17 residues. CDR3 sequence (DNA): TGTGCCAGCAGCTTGATTACAGGGTTTATCTCTGGAAACACCATATATTTT. It yields the protein CASSLITGFISGNTIYF.

The rearrangement joins TRBV28 to TRBJ2-7, with 8 bases aligning to TRBD1. This CDR3 spans 14 amino acids. Germline CDR1 reads MDHEN; CDR2 reads SYDVKM. The trim removed 8 bases at V and 0 bases at J, leaving 6 bases unmatched. The DNA of the CDR3 is TGTGCCAGCCTAGGGACAGGCGACTCCTACGAGCAGTACTTC. Its translation: CASLGTGDSYEQYF.

DNA for the CDR3: TGTGCCAGCAGCCCAGGGTCGCGGAACCCCACAGATACGCAGTATTTT. As protein: CASSPGSRNPTDTQYF. This sequence joins TRBV7-3 and TRBJ2-3; D perhaps matches TRBD1 (5 bases). Germline CDR1 is SGHTA and CDR2 is FQGTGA. The CDR3 is 16 amino acids. The V end was cut by 5 bases, the J end by 2 bases, with 17 bases between.

The rearrangement links TRBV19 to TRBJ1-1, with D maybe TRBD1 (5 bases). With 7 bases removed from V and 0 bases from J, the gap between germline ends came to 21 bases. Germline V CDR1 and CDR2: LNHDA, SQIVND (reference sequence). The CDR3 is made up of 17 amino acids. The CDR3 reads CASNDFTGRSMNTEAFF. Here the CDR3 DNA reads TGTGCCAGTAATGACTTCACGGGACGGAGCATGAACACTGAAGCTTTCTTT.

V usage is TRBV11-2 and J usage is TRBJ1-3; the D is unclear. The CDR3 spans 13 residues. Germline V gene lookup returns CDR1 SGHAT and CDR2 FQNNGV. Trimming took 5 bases from V and 4 from J, leaving 9 bases between them. CDR3: CASSLFQGNTIYF. In DNA form, the CDR3 reads TGTGCCAGCAGCCTATTTCAGGGAAACACCATATATTTT.

V usage is TRBV28 and J usage is TRBJ2-1; tentatively, D is TRBD2 (6 bases). Germline V lookup: CDR1 MDHEN, CDR2 SYDVKM. The CDR3 consists of 16 residues. V was pared by 9 bases and J by 0 bases, with 18 bases between. CDR3 DNA: TGTGCCAGTACGGGCCAGCGGGCTCACTCCTACAATGAGCAGTTCTTC. This sequence encodes CASTGQRAHSYNEQFF.

V is TRBV6-5 and J is TRBJ2-7; D not resolved. The length of the CDR3 is 16 residues. Germline V gene sequence: CDR1 MNHEY, CDR2 SVGAGI. The V end lost 2 bases, the J end lost 7 bases, and 21 bases lay between the germline ends. The CDR3 DNA reads TGTGCCAGCAGTTACAGCGTCGGGCCAGGCCGAAGGGAGCAGTACTTC. This encodes CASSYSVGPGRREQYF.

The genes are TRBV7-8 and TRBJ2-3; D is unclear. The CDR3 totals 14 residues. V was pared by 5 bases and J by 2 bases, with 11 bases between. Germline CDR1 is SGHVS and CDR2 is FQNEAQ. CDR3 residues: CASSTQVSTDTQYF. CDR3 DNA sequence: TGTGCCAGCAGCACCCAGGTGTCCACAGATACGCAGTATTTT.

V is TRBV28 and J is TRBJ1-2; 10 positions match TRBD1. V lost 5 bases to trimming and J lost 1 base; unmatched junction nucleotides: 4. The germline CDR1 and CDR2 sequences are MDHEN and SYDVKM. CDR3 length equals 15 residues. CDR3 amino acids: CASSIGTGVNYGYTF. The DNA for the CDR3 is TGTGCCAGCAGTATTGGGACAGGGGTTAACTATGGCTACACCTTC.

About this clone: Other nucleotide sequences in the sample specify the same CDR3. The chain employs TRBV5-1 and TRBJ2-6; D not certain. In germline, CDR1 is SGHRS, CDR2 YFSETQ. This CDR3 spans 15 amino acids. V lost 1 base and J lost 0, with 5 bases in between. For the CDR3, the DNA is TGCGCCAGCAGCTTGACCAGCTCTGGGGCCAACGTCCTGACTTTC. This gives the protein CASSLTSSGANVLTF.

For the CDR3, the DNA is TGTGCCAGCAGGGGACTAGCGGGATTCGATGAGCAGTTCTTC. Translated, it gives CASRGLAGFDEQFF. This sequence joins TRBV11-2 and TRBJ2-1, with 13 bases that match TRBD2. Per germline, CDR1 SGHAT and CDR2 FQNNGV. The CDR3 sequence is 14 residues long. V lost 6 bases and J lost 8; bases outside the gene matches: 4.

The chain has TRBV7-6 and TRBJ2-4; 7 nucleotides align to TRBD1. The CDR3 is 18 amino acids. Germline-derived CDR1 and CDR2 are SGHVS and FNYEAQ. V gave up 4 bases and J gave up 0 bases; unmatched junction bases: 12. The CDR3 region is CASSSVTGRLGAKNIQYF. As DNA, the CDR3 is TGTGCCAGCAGCTCAGTGACAGGGCGGCTTGGAGCCAAAAACATTCAGTACTTC.

The rearrangement links TRBV28 to TRBJ2-7, with D possibly being TRBD1 (6 bases). The CDR3 extends over 14 amino acids. Trimming shortened V by 7 bases and J by 3 bases, and 16 bases separated the two germline ends. Germline assignment: CDR1 MDHEN and CDR2 SYDVKM. DNA of the CDR3: TGTGCCAGCAAAAAAGGGGGTTTGGACTACGAGCAGTACTTC. Residues: CASKKGGLDYEQYF.

This clone was observed a few times. CDR3 DNA sequence: TGCACCAGCAGGGTTGTCACTGAAGCTTTCTTT. Translating gives CTSRVVTEAFF. J is TRBJ1-1 and V is TRBV1. TRBV1 is a recognized pseudogene. The CDR3 is 11 amino acids.

This chain connects TRBV5-1 to TRBJ1-2; no firm D call. Trimming took off 4 bases at V and 4 bases at J, with 17 bases between the two ends. The CDR3 contains 15 residues. Per the germline V gene, CDR1 is SGHRS and CDR2 is YFSETQ. The CDR3 sequence is CASSPVGSQSYGYTF. CDR3 coding DNA: TGCGCCAGCAGCCCGGTGGGTTCGCAGAGCTATGGCTACACCTTC. The full variable domain, its missing parts supplied by reference TRBV5-1 and TRBJ1-2, is KAGVTQTPRYLIKTRGQQVTLSCSPISGHRSVSWYQQTPGQGLQFLFEYFSETQRNKGNFPGRFSGRQFSNSRSEMNVSTLELGDSALYLCASSPVGSQSYGYTFGSGTRLTVV.

The chain uses TRBV7-3 and TRBJ2-3; TRBD2 might be the D (6 bases). The CDR3 length is 15 residues. CDR1 and CDR2 from the germline V gene are SGHTA and FQGTGA. V lost 2 bases and J lost 0, with 9 bases in between. The CDR3 loop is CASSLLALSTDTQYF. The DNA of the CDR3 is TGTGCCAGCAGCTTACTAGCGCTTAGCACAGATACGCAGTATTTT.

The CDR3 DNA sequence: TGTGCTAGTGGTTTGGGGGGAATGAGTGGGGAGACCCAGTACTTC. As protein: CASGLGGMSGETQYF. The gene calls are TRBV12-5 and TRBJ2-5; no clear D. The germline gives CDR1 LGHNT, CDR2 FRNRAP. This CDR3 contains 15 residues. The V end lost 1 base, the J end lost 5 bases, and 14 bases lay between the germline ends.

The rearrangement joins TRBV7-2 to TRBJ1-1; no firm D call. From germline, CDR1 is SGHTA and CDR2 FQGNSA. V lost 5 bases and J 0 bases, leaving 10 bases between the germline ends. There are 14 residues in the CDR3. The CDR3: CASSPPHMNTEAFF. The CDR3 nucleotides read TGTGCCAGCAGCCCCCCTCACATGAACACTGAAGCTTTCTTT.

The rearrangement uses TRBV5-6 and TRBJ1-2; D gene uncertain. CDR1 is SGHDT, CDR2 YYEEEE, per germline. With 1 base removed from V and 10 bases from J, the gap between germline ends came to 17 bases. The CDR3 is 14 residues long. Here the CDR3 reads CASSLRWAPVYYTF. CDR3 bases: TGTGCCAGCAGCTTGAGGTGGGCGCCGGTATACTACACCTTC.

Regarding this clone: The sample has other DNA sequences that encode this CDR3 too. V and J are TRBV28 and TRBJ2-5, with TRBD1 as a possible D gene (8 bases). V lost 6 bases and J lost 2, with 16 bases in between. Germline V CDR1 and CDR2: MDHEN, SYDVKM. This CDR3 has 15 residues. The CDR3 loop reads CASRGGGTGQETQYF. CDR3 DNA sequence: TGTGCCAGCAGGGGGGGAGGGACAGGACAAGAGACCCAGTACTTC.

The rearrangement links TRBV5-4 to TRBJ2-6; 7 bases match TRBD1. The CDR3 runs to 18 residues. V lost 3 bases and J lost 0; bases outside the gene matches: 9. Germline V gene lookup returns CDR1 SGHNT and CDR2 YYREEE (reference sequence). CDR3 in amino acids: CASSYGTATSSGANVLTF. DNA of the CDR3: TGTGCCAGCAGCTACGGGACAGCCACGAGCTCTGGGGCCAACGTCCTGACTTTC.

This chain uses TRBV5-1 with TRBJ2-1, with D hard to call. Trimming took off 7 bases at V and 5 bases at J, with 19 bases between the two ends. The CDR3 is 15 residues long. Germline V gene lookup returns CDR1 SGHRS and CDR2 YFSETQ. CDR3 residues: CASGPGPPTNNEQFF. In DNA form, the CDR3 reads TGCGCCAGCGGACCGGGTCCTCCTACAAACAATGAGCAGTTCTTC.